The 2 T cell receptor beta chains given below trace back to one sample, sequenced in a study of control samples from healthy donors and cancer patients. Clones were read by immunoSEQ multiplex PCR, and TCRdb kept only the in-frame ones, dropping some. The sample lists 100,000 or so clones, about nine tenths occurring once. The sequencing sample was made of blood. The receptors were sampled from a woman aged 25 to 39 in good health.

In nucleotides, the CDR3 is TGTGCCAGCAGCTTAGCGCCCCCGGGACTAGCGGGGGGGACTAACACCGGGGAGCTGTTTTTT. It codes for CASSLAPPGLAGGTNTGELFF. The chain combines TRBV7-7 with TRBJ2-2, with 16 bases that match TRBD2. Per the germline V gene, CDR1 is SSHAT and CDR2 is FNYEAQ (reference sequence). CDR3 length: 21 amino acids. V shed 0 bases and J 2 bases; nucleotides not matched to a gene: 9.

This chain joins TRBV5-1 and TRBJ2-5; TRBD2 aligns across 8 bases. The CDR3 has 17 residues. Trimming at V came to 0 bases and at J to 3 bases, leaving 10 bases not matched to a gene. Germline V gene data show CDR1 as SGHRS and CDR2 as YFSETQ. This CDR3 is CASSLVYRGGGKETQYF. DNA of the CDR3: TGCGCCAGCAGCTTGGTGTATCGGGGCGGGGGGAAAGAGACCCAGTACTTC.